This TCR beta chain was recorded in a study of cytomegalovirus exposure and HLA in healthy donors. At the level of the study: A data release that came early held tens of millions of unique TCRs from HLA-typed donors.

CDR3 length: 14 amino acids. Trimming stripped 5 bases from V and 3 bases from J, with 13 bases between. Looked up from germline, CDR1 is LNHNV and CDR2 is YYDKDF (reference sequence). PCR involved 60 Vbeta and 13 Jbeta primers. Repertoires were generated with immunoSEQ multiplex PCR, while TCRdb's copy carries only in-frame clones and drops some. This repertoire includes 110,000 to 150,000 clones. Whereas donors were nominally healthy upon sampling, unrecorded immune exposures were probable. The sequence was collected from a middle-aged man in good health and CMV-seronegative. This chain links TRBV15 with TRBJ1-2; no firm D call. Material for sequencing was PBMCs. CDR3 bases: TGTGCCACCAGCGCCGGGAACAAGGACTATGGCTACACCTTC. Protein product: CATSAGNKDYGYTF.